The entry below gives a single TCR beta chain sequence along with its context. Its antigen is as yet unknown. A unique molecular identifier was carried by every single TCR cDNA molecule. TCRdb reprocessed the 5' RACE reads via MiXCR and lists one record per CDR3 protein. The table records a few thousand distinct CDR3 sequences, approximately 8.9% of them present only once. The entry originates in a study of spatial heterogeneity in lung cancer. For the study at large: The mean occurrence of each unique TCR and UMI combination in raw reads exceeded nine.

Regarding time point: sample taken at primary tumor resection. No cells were sorted before sequencing. The whole RNA sequenced was extracted from tumor, nontumor lung or frozen PBMC. Points from the study as a whole: At tumor resection, ubiquitous expanded TCRs were detected in blood more often than later.

The germline V and J ends were trimmed by 1 base and 5 bases, with 12 bases remaining between them. The CDR3 has 14 amino acids. CDR1 DFQATT and CDR2 SNEGSKA come from the germline V gene (reference sequence). Source: PBMCs, taken at surgery. The chain is built from TRBV20-1 and TRBJ2-1; a weak D match, TRBD2 (6 bases). The receptor comes from a female donor with early-stage non-small cell lung cancer. The CDR3 nucleotides read TGCAGTGCTAGAGCTCCTAGCGTCAACAATGAGCAGTTCTTC. It yields the protein CSARAPSVNNEQFF.